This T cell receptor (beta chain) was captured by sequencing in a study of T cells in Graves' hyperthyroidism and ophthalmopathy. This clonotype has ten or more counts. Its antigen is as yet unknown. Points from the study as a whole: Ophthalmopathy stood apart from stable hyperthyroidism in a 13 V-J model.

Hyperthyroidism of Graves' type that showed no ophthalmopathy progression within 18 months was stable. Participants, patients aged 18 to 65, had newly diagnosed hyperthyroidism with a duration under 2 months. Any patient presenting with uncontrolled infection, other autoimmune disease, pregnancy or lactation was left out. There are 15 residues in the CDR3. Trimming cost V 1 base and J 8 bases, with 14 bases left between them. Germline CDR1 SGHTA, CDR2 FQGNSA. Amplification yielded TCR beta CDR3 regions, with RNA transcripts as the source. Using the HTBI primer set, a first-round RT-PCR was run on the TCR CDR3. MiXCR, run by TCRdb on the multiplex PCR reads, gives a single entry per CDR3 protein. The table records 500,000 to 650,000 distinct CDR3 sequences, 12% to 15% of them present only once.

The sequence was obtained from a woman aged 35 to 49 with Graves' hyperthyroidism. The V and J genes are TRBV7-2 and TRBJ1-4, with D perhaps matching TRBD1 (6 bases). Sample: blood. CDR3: CASSLVRGAREKLFF. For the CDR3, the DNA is TGTGCCAGCAGCTTAGTGCGGGGGGCGAGAGAAAAACTGTTTTTT.